The 29 T cell receptor beta chains below were found in one sample sequenced in a study of Graves' ophthalmopathy and Graves' hyperthyroidism (dated by TCRdb to about 2018). The instrument given in TCRdb is Illumina HiSeq 2000. For repertoire sequencing, the TCR beta CDR3 regions were amplified from RNA transcripts. The first round was an RT-PCR using HTBI primers with the Qiagen OneStep RT-PCR kit, and this first round was followed by a second-round multiplex PCR, then size selection and purification. TCRdb itself trimmed the public reads at Q25 with fastp, ran MiXCR and retained productive beta chains. Every CDR3 protein is listed once, alongside the most common genes and DNA of its rows. The table for this sample lists 450,000 to 600,000 distinct CDR3 sequences; about 35% of them were counted only once. Of the sample, roughly 4% falls within the top ten clones. The sample consisted of peripheral blood or thyroid tissue (not recorded which). The receptors derive from an adult man with Graves' hyperthyroidism.

In its sample, this clonotype was seen many times. CDR3 coding DNA: TGCGCCAGCAGCTCCGGACAGGGGATTATGAACACTGAAGCTTTCTTT. It specifies CASSSGQGIMNTEAFF. V is TRBV5-1 and J is TRBJ1-1; 9 positions agree with TRBD1. The CDR3 runs to 16 residues. The V segment lost 3 bases and the J segment 0 bases; nucleotides outside the gene matches: 6. Germline loops: CDR1 SGHRS, CDR2 YFSETQ.

This clonotype was counted many times. J is TRBJ2-7 and V is TRBV5-1; TRBD1 might be the D (6 bases). The germline V and J ends were trimmed by 1 base and 5 bases, with 16 bases remaining between them. The CDR3 extends over 15 amino acids. CDR1 is SGHRS and CDR2 is YFSETQ in the germline V gene. The CDR3 sequence: CASSLSPGVANEQYF. The CDR3 bases are TGCGCCAGCAGCTTGTCGCCAGGGGTAGCGAACGAGCAGTACTTC.

This clonotype was detected many times. The chain joins TRBV6-6 to TRBJ2-7; 9 bases map to TRBD2. The V and J ends lost 4 bases and 7 bases, in that order; junction bases with no gene match: 14. CDR1 is MNHNY and CDR2 is SVGAGI in the germline V gene (reference sequence). The CDR3 is 16 residues long. The CDR3 spells CASSFFGTSPPREQYF. The CDR3 DNA is TGTGCCAGCAGTTTCTTCGGGACTAGCCCGCCTCGGGAGCAGTACTTC.

On this clonotype: Just one base apart from a much larger clone, this may be a read error. The chain couples TRBV9 to TRBJ2-2; 10 bases fit TRBD2. The V gene's germline CDR1 is SGDLS and CDR2 YYNGEE. This CDR3 contains 14 residues. The CDR3 protein is CAGSGGGNTGEPFF. CDR3 DNA sequence: TGTGCCGGCAGCGGGGGGGGGAACACCGGGGAGCCGTTTTTT.

The table lists this clonotype with many counts. The chain recombines TRBV5-1 with TRBJ1-1; no firm D call. V lost 0 bases and J 4 bases, leaving 13 bases between the germline ends. The length of the CDR3 is 15 residues. Looked up from germline, CDR1 is SGHRS and CDR2 is YFSETQ. The CDR3 here is CASSLAKGLITEAFF. In nucleotides, the CDR3 is TGCGCCAGCAGCTTGGCCAAGGGATTGATCACTGAAGCTTTCTTT.

The CDR3: CASSLAGTVQETQYF. The DNA for the CDR3 is TGTGCCAGCAGCTTAGCCGGGACAGTCCAAGAGACCCAGTACTTC. The rearrangement uses TRBV7-8 and TRBJ2-5; 7 bases agree with TRBD1. Per the germline V gene, CDR1 is SGHVS and CDR2 is FQNEAQ. Losses at the gene ends were 0 bases for V and 1 base for J; bases not matched to a gene: 2. The CDR3 covers 15 residues. The variable domain in full, with the rest retrieved from reference TRBV7-8 and TRBJ2-5, is GAGVSQSPRYKVAKRGQDVALRCDPISGHVSLFWYQQALGQGPEFLTYFQNEAQLDKSGLPSDRFFAERPEGSVSTLKIQRTQQEDSAVYLCASSLAGTVQETQYFGPGTRLLVL.

This chain joins TRBV29-1 and TRBJ2-2; 9 bases fit TRBD1. From germline, CDR1 is SQVTM and CDR2 ANQGSEA. This CDR3 has 15 residues. Trimming cost V 3 bases and J 3 bases; bases outside gene matches: 5. The CDR3 DNA sequence: TGCAGCGTTGACGGGACAGGGCGGGACACCGGGGAGCTGTTTTTT. It encodes CSVDGTGRDTGELFF.

Turning to this clonotype: Since a much larger clone is just one base distant, this may be a read error. V usage is TRBV7-2 and J usage is TRBJ2-5; D remains unclear. CDR1 and CDR2 (germline): SGHTA, FQGNSA. This CDR3 is built from 15 residues. The CDR3 sequence: CASSLGVLTQETQCF. CDR3 DNA sequence: TGTGCCAGCAGCTTAGGTGTCCTCACTCAAGAGACCCAGTGCTTC.

This clonotype was counted only a few times. The chain joins TRBV3-1 to TRBJ1-2; 10 bases match TRBD1. The germline V gene encodes CDR1 LGHDT and CDR2 YNNKEL (reference sequence). With V trimmed by 2 bases and J by 8 bases, 5 bases remained unmatched. The CDR3 has 14 residues. Written as DNA, the CDR3 is TGTGCCAGCAGCCAACGGGACAGGGGAGGCGGCTACACCTTC. Protein: CASSQRDRGGGYTF.

The CDR3 nucleotides are TGCAGTGCTAGAGATGTTAGGGGACAGGGGCAGTTCTTC. Its protein is CSARDVRGQGQFF. This sequence joins TRBV20-1 and TRBJ2-7, with 9 bases matching TRBD1. The J call is uncertain, as TRBJ2-1 better fits the DNA end. CDR1 and CDR2 (germline): DFQATT, SNEGSKA (reference sequence). The CDR3 totals 13 residues.

This clonotype was picked up many times. The V call is TRBV12-3 or TRBV12-4, the J call TRBJ1-5; possible D gene TRBD1, 5 bases. The CDR3 runs to 14 residues. With 5 bases removed from V and 3 bases from J, the gap between germline ends came to 11 bases. The CDR3 DNA follows: TGTGCCAGCAGTAGAGGACAAGCCAATCAGCCCCAGCATTTT. Encoded protein: CASSRGQANQPQHF.

This rearrangement joins TRBV5-4 to TRBJ2-7; weak D call: TRBD1 (6 bases). This CDR3 contains 13 residues. V was shortened by 4 bases and J by 6 bases, with 14 bases between the two germline ends. Per germline, CDR1 SGHNT and CDR2 YYREEE (reference sequence). The CDR3 DNA reads TGTGCCAGCAGCCAAAGACAGGAAGGCGAGCAGTACTTC. Translation gives CASSQRQEGEQYF.

This clonotype has ten or more counts. The rearrangement joins TRBV10-3 to TRBJ1-2; possibly TRBD1 for D (6 bases). Germline CDR1 ENHRY, CDR2 SYGVKD. Trimming removed 11 bases at V and 13 bases at J, with 20 bases between. CDR3 length: 11 residues. In DNA, the CDR3 is TGTGCCGCCGGGGCCAGGGGAAGTTTCACCTTC. As protein: CAAGARGSFTF.

The chain is built from TRBV5-8 and TRBJ2-2; no clear D gene. The germline V gene has CDR1 SGHTS and CDR2 YDEGEE. The CDR3 runs 15 residues. V gave up 4 bases and J gave up 3 bases, with 13 bases separating them. The CDR3 loop reads CASSPVDFYTGELFF. For the CDR3, the DNA is TGTGCCAGCAGCCCGGTGGATTTTTACACCGGGGAGCTGTTTTTT.

Comment on this clonotype: Since the CDR3 does not end with the conserved phenylalanine or tryptophan, this likely comes from a read error. The DNA is omitted, as the CDR3 cannot be located on it reliably, and the CDR3 follows TCRdb's listing. The chain joins TRBV29-1 to TRBJ2-5; the D call of TRBD1 is as the table states it, not checked on the DNA. The length of the CDR3 is 9 amino acids, counting both ends. CDR1 SQVTM and CDR2 ANQGSEA come from the germline V gene. The CDR3: CSVDVGGPS.

This clonotype was seen a single time. V and J are TRBV29-1 and TRBJ1-1, with TRBD1 matching over 8 bases. The CDR3 extends over 13 amino acids. V shed 8 bases and J 5 bases; nucleotides not matched to a gene: 10. Germline V gene data show CDR1 as SQVTM and CDR2 as ANQGSEA. The chain's CDR3 is CSPSGGDRTEAFF. The CDR3 DNA reads TGCAGCCCCTCAGGGGGCGATAGGACTGAAGCTTTCTTT.

This clonotype occurred many times. The chain carries TRBV9 and TRBJ2-5, with D maybe TRBD1 (6 bases). CDR3 size: 14 residues. The germline CDR1 and CDR2 sequences are SGDLS and YYNGEE. Trimming shortened V by 4 bases and J by 1 base, and 11 bases separated the two germline ends. CDR3 residues: CASSTAGAQETQYF. CDR3 coding DNA: TGTGCCAGCAGCACGGCAGGGGCCCAAGAGACCCAGTACTTC.

This clonotype has at least ten counts. This chain links TRBV29-1 with TRBJ1-1; D perhaps matches TRBD1 (6 bases). The CDR3 is 13 amino acids. Germline V gene sequence: CDR1 SQVTM, CDR2 ANQGSEA. V lost 7 bases to trimming and J lost 2 bases, with 14 bases between them. CDR3 in amino acids: CSDMGGHNTEAFF. Here the CDR3 DNA reads TGCAGCGACATGGGGGGACACAACACTGAAGCTTTCTTT. Full variable domain (missing parts from reference TRBV29-1 and TRBJ1-1): SAVISQKPSRDICQRGTSLTIQCQVDSQVTMMFWYRQQPGQSLTLIATANQGSEATYESGFVIDKFPISRPNLTFSTLTVSNMSPEDSSIYLCSDMGGHNTEAFFGQGTRLTVV.

The table lists this clonotype with many counts. The rearrangement links TRBV2 to TRBJ2-5, with 10 bases aligning to TRBD2. J was trimmed by 2 bases and V by 3 bases; bases with no gene match: 9. The CDR3 covers 17 residues. The germline gives CDR1 SNHLY, CDR2 FYNNEI. In nucleotides, the CDR3 is TGTGCCAGCAGTGAGAGCGGGGGGGCCGTTTCACAAGAGACCCAGTACTTC. Amino acids: CASSESGGAVSQETQYF.

This clonotype was recorded many times. V gene TRBV29-1 combines with J gene TRBJ2-5; D assignment may be TRBD1 or TRBD2 (5 bases each). Germline V lookup: CDR1 SQVTM, CDR2 ANQGSEA. CDR3 size: 12 residues. V lost 6 bases to trimming and J lost 1 base, with 9 bases between them. The CDR3 DNA reads as TGCAGCGTCCGGGACGGCCAAGAGACCCAGTACTTC. Translation gives CSVRDGQETQYF.

This clonotype has ten or more counts. The V and J genes are TRBV3-1 and TRBJ2-7; 10 nucleotides agree with TRBD2. J gave up 4 bases and V 2 bases, and 8 bases lay outside the gene matches. This CDR3 is built from 16 residues. Per germline, CDR1 LGHDT and CDR2 YNNKEL (reference sequence). The CDR3 loop reads CASSQNLGTSAYEQYF. The CDR3 DNA reads TGTGCCAGCAGCCAAAACCTAGGGACTAGCGCGTACGAGCAGTACTTC.

As concerns this clonotype: The germline gene is not matched at one end of the junction; a read error may be the cause. This sequence joins TRBV2 and TRBJ2-3; 9 bases align to TRBD1. From germline, CDR1 is SNHLY and CDR2 FYNNEI. The CDR3 loop spans 14 amino acids. The CDR3 here is CAGRQGEGTDTQYF. CDR3 in DNA: TGTGCCGGCAGACAGGGGGAGGGCACAGATACGCAGTATTTT.

This clonotype was seen at least ten times. The chain is built from TRBV10-1 and TRBJ2-7, with 8 bases aligning to TRBD2. The CDR3 consists of 14 residues. The V gene end was trimmed by 2 bases and the J gene end by 2 bases; junction bases not matched to a gene: 2. The V gene's germline CDR1 is WNHNN and CDR2 SYGVQD (reference sequence). The CDR3 DNA reads as TGCGCCAGCAGTGAGCGGGAGGGCCCCTACGAGCAGTACTTC. Translation: CASSEREGPYEQYF.

This clonotype was seen repeatedly, ten times or more. This rearrangement joins TRBV4-1 to TRBJ1-4; D perhaps matches TRBD1 (5 bases). Germline values: CDR1 MGHRA, CDR2 YSYEKL. There are 14 residues in the CDR3. Trimming removed 4 bases from V and 8 bases from J, with 14 bases in between. Here the CDR3 reads CASSPGESEEKLFF. The CDR3, as DNA: TGCGCCAGCAGCCCGGGGGAATCTGAAGAAAAACTGTTTTTT.

This rearrangement joins TRBV2 to TRBJ2-3; 13 bases are shared with TRBD2. This CDR3 region has 16 residues. Germline values: CDR1 SNHLY, CDR2 FYNNEI. The J segment lost 5 bases and the V segment lost 7 bases, leaving 9 bases of the junction unmatched. The DNA for the CDR3 is TGTGCCAGCACCAAGGGACTAGCGGGGAGAGGAGATACGCAGTATTTT. This encodes CASTKGLAGRGDTQYF. Full variable domain (missing parts from reference TRBV2 and TRBJ2-3): EPEVTQTPSHQVTQMGQEVILRCVPISNHLYFYWYRQILGQKVEFLVSFYNNEISEKSEIFDDQFSVERPDGSNFTLKIRSTKLEDSAMYFCASTKGLAGRGDTQYFGPGTRLTVL.

This clonotype was observed at least ten times. The J gene is TRBJ2-5, the V gene TRBV10-3; 8 positions match TRBD2. Germline V gene lookup returns CDR1 ENHRY and CDR2 SYGVKD. Trimming cost V 4 bases and J 5 bases; bases outside gene matches: 6. The CDR3 sequence is 14 residues long. The CDR3 region has the DNA TGTGCCATCAGTGCGAGCGGGAGAGGCGAGACCCAGTACTTC. It specifies CAISASGRGETQYF.

This clonotype was counted a few times. This chain joins TRBV6-5 and TRBJ2-2; 13 bases agree with TRBD2. The CDR3 has 18 residues. Germline V lookup: CDR1 MNHEY, CDR2 SVGAGI. The V and J ends lost 4 bases and 7 bases, in that order; junction bases with no gene match: 12. The CDR3 DNA reads as TGTGCCAGCAGTTCCTCTGCTCGACTAGCGGGAGGAATCGGGGAGCTGTTTTTT. The encoded protein is CASSSSARLAGGIGELFF.

This clonotype was seen many times. The V call is TRBV20-1, the J call TRBJ2-5, with 8 bases lining up with TRBD2. The germline gives CDR1 DFQATT, CDR2 SNEGSKA (reference sequence). J was trimmed by 7 bases and V by 6 bases; bases with no gene match: 13. This CDR3 is built from 14 residues. The CDR3 nucleotides are TGCAGTGCCGAGACCGGGGGGGCCTGGGGGACCCAGTACTTC. Its protein is CSAETGGAWGTQYF.

This clonotype came up many times. The J gene is TRBJ2-7, the V gene TRBV4-2; D is possibly TRBD2 (5 bases). The CDR3 has 16 residues. The V gene lost 1 base and the J gene lost 5 bases, with 18 bases spanning the gap. Per germline, CDR1 LGHNA and CDR2 YNFKEQ. The CDR3 spells CASSQGEGRRTNEQYF. CDR3 nucleotides: TGTGCCAGCAGCCAAGGAGAGGGCAGGCGTACCAACGAGCAGTACTTC.